The following is a T cell receptor beta chain sequence with its context. This sample was taken from a study of blood T cell repertoires in COVID-19. Study as a whole: Sources were T cells, B-cell-depleted T cells, or PBMCs; the material itself was cDNA or gDNA.

Per germline, CDR1 MNHEY and CDR2 SVGAGI. The CDR3 spans 13 residues. V lost 4 bases, J lost 4 bases, and 10 bases lay in between. Seattle enrolled patients during active infection and tracked them longitudinally. In the authors' methods: Estimated nucleated cell counts came from reference gene primer amplification. Sequenced by immunoSEQ multiplex PCR; TCRdb stores in-frame clones only, minus some. That table gives V, J and clone size, and the DNA gave D and trimming. This table holds some 73,000 clones, about 74% found once. The sequence derives from a man between 65 and 85 years old with COVID-19, enrolled during active disease. The source material was peripheral blood. The chain employs TRBV6-5 and TRBJ1-1, with no clear D. As DNA, the CDR3 is TGTGCCAGCAGTTCTCCTTCTCTCACTGAAGCTTTCTTT. It encodes CASSSPSLTEAFF.